Below, 10 T cell receptor beta chains from the same sample are listed, as sequenced in a study of shared clonotypes between healthy human individuals. In the naive CD8 group, cells lacked CD45RO and were positively selected for CCR7, so terminally differentiated effector memory CD45RA+ cells were left out. Profiled with immunoSEQ multiplex PCR; TCRdb holds only in-frame clones, not every one. The sample lists millions of clones, roughly 91% seen once, with under 2% in the top ten. Sequencing used naive CD8+ T cells from PBMCs. All receptors come from a man aged 18 to 30 in good health. Some clones in this sample may be carry-over from other donors' samples.

The CDR3 DNA sequence: TGTGCCACCGAGTGGGGCGGTAGGGCGTCGGTCTTATATACGCAGTATTTT. Its protein product is CATEWGGRASVLYTQYF. The chain links TRBV28 to TRBJ2-3; weak D call: TRBD1 (5 bases). Trimming removed 10 bases at V and 7 bases at J, with 30 bases between. In germline, CDR1 is MDHEN, CDR2 SYDVKM. The CDR3 has 17 residues.

The chain couples TRBV9 to TRBJ2-3; 15 nucleotides match TRBD2. Trimming cost V 3 bases and J 1 base; bases outside gene matches: 6. The CDR3 runs to 18 residues. The germline CDR1 and CDR2 sequences are SGDLS and YYNGEE. CDR3 in amino acids: CASSARTSGRVGTDTQYF. CDR3 bases: TGTGCCAGCAGCGCCCGGACTAGCGGGAGGGTCGGCACAGATACGCAGTATTTT.

The V call is TRBV13, the J call TRBJ2-3, with a possible D match to TRBD1 (6 bases). The CDR3 is 15 amino acids. V was pared by 3 bases and J by 1 base, with 11 bases between. CDR1 and CDR2 from the germline V gene are PRHDT and FYEKMQ (reference sequence). The CDR3 DNA is TGTGCCAGCAGCTTCCGACAGGCTCGCACAGATACGCAGTATTTT. Its translation is CASSFRQARTDTQYF.

The chain links TRBV12-5 to TRBJ1-1, with D uncertain. Trimming stripped 5 bases from V and 6 bases from J, with 19 bases between. Germline-derived CDR1 and CDR2 are LGHNT and FRNRAP. The CDR3 has 15 residues. CDR3 nucleotides: TGTGCTAGTGGTCCCACTACGGTTCCAGGCGCTGAAGCTTTCTTT. This sequence encodes CASGPTTVPGAEAFF.

The chain uses TRBV19 and TRBJ2-1; 9 nucleotides align to TRBD2. The length of the CDR3 is 15 residues. V trimming: 3 bases; J trimming: 6 bases; junction bases outside the gene matches: 6. Germline V gene data show CDR1 as LNHDA and CDR2 as SQIVND (reference sequence). The CDR3, as DNA: TGTGCCAGTAGTATTGCGGGAGGGGGGGTCAATGAGCAGTTCTTC. The encoded protein is CASSIAGGGVNEQFF.

The rearrangement links TRBV2 to TRBJ2-7; 8 bases fit TRBD1. Germline V gene data show CDR1 as SNHLY and CDR2 as FYNNEI. V lost 3 bases to trimming and J lost 3 bases; unmatched junction nucleotides: 7. There are 15 residues in the CDR3. This CDR3 reads CASSEGAGGLYEQYF. Here the CDR3 DNA reads TGTGCCAGCAGTGAGGGGGCAGGGGGCCTCTACGAGCAGTACTTC.

V is TRBV29-1 and J is TRBJ2-7, with D unclear. The germline V gene encodes CDR1 SQVTM and CDR2 ANQGSEA. The CDR3 is 15 residues long. Trimming pared 1 base from V and 3 bases from J, leaving 16 bases between. For the CDR3, the DNA is TGCAGCGTTGAAGGACCGCTCACTTGTATCTACGAGCAGTACTTC. The encoded protein is CSVEGPLTCIYEQYF.

The V and J genes are TRBV7-9 and TRBJ2-3; D unresolved. CDR3 length: 14 amino acids. Trimming removed 1 base from V and 4 bases from J, with 9 bases in between. Germline-derived CDR1 and CDR2 are SEHNR and FQNEAQ (reference sequence). Here the CDR3 DNA reads TGTGCCAGCAGCTTAGTTCAGCCCGCAGATACGCAGTATTTT. This sequence encodes CASSLVQPADTQYF.

The chain joins TRBV4-1 to TRBJ2-7; TRBD2 aligns across 8 bases. The CDR3 has 14 amino acids. Trimming cost V 1 base and J 4 bases; bases outside gene matches: 3. Germline V gene sequence: CDR1 MGHRA, CDR2 YSYEKL. The CDR3 bases are TGCGCCAGCAGCCAAGTGTCTAGCGGGTACGAGCAGTACTTC. Amino acid sequence: CASSQVSSGYEQYF.

Of note for this clone: This CDR3 is also generated by other DNA sequences in the sample. The chain combines TRBV28 with TRBJ2-1; unclear D gene. The germline CDR1 and CDR2 sequences are MDHEN and SYDVKM. This CDR3 contains 11 residues. Trimming shortened V by 6 bases and J by 4 bases, and 4 bases separated the two germline ends. The DNA of the CDR3 is TGTGCCAGCAGCCAGTACAATGAGCAGTTCTTC. Its protein product is CASSQYNEQFF.